These T cell receptor beta chains were read from a single sample in a study of post-analysis software for immune sequencing data. Each CDR3 protein gets one entry after TCRdb re-called the PCR reads with MiXCR. The sample comprises fewer than 850,000 distinct CDR3 sequences, 25% to 30% of which are singletons, and around 0.6% rests with the top ten. The sequenced material came from blood. All receptors come from a girl aged 10 to 17 with multiple sclerosis. CDR3s include the opening cysteine and the closing phenylalanine or tryptophan.

v_call	j_call	cdr3_aa
TRBV29-1	TRBJ1-1	CSVLSNTEAFF
TRBV27	TRBJ2-1	CASRQGQSSYNEQFF
TRBV4-3	TRBJ2-3	CASSPYGTFTSTDTQYF
TRBV3-1	TRBJ2-5	CASSQVRGRETQYF
TRBV5-5	TRBJ2-1	CASSFSLSYNEQFF
TRBV9	TRBJ2-7	CASSAAPQYEQYF
TRBV6-5	TRBJ2-1	CASSPRTAGGNEQFF
TRBV6-1	TRBJ1-6	CASSEGTASRNSPLHF
TRBV12-3/TRBV12-4	TRBJ2-3	CASSLVDTQYF
TRBV27	TRBJ2-3	CASSFMGSADTQYF
TRBV13	TRBJ1-1	CASSQGPQGAAEAFF
TRBV5-5	TRBJ1-4	CASSFSGTGGVRVCEKLFF
TRBV11-2	TRBJ2-5	CASSSGVTSSETQYF
TRBV28	TRBJ2-3	CASSQLGGPGQGGKDTQYF
TRBV20-1	TRBJ2-1	CSADSTSRVAEQFF
TRBV7-9	TRBJ1-5	CASSAGQGGTGNQPQHF
TRBV3-1	TRBJ2-4	CASSQDPTSGRFLENIQYF
TRBV15	TRBJ2-1	CATGGGQGVLDEQFF
TRBV2	TRBJ2-1	CASSEVAGASYNEQFF
TRBV3-1	TRBJ2-1	CASSHGLLDYYNEQFF
TRBV5-6	TRBJ1-2	CASSLDLGSVSYTF
TRBV5-1	TRBJ2-6	CASSQSSGANVLTF
TRBV6-5	TRBJ1-2	CASSRRGQGGYGYTF
TRBV10-3	TRBJ1-2	CAIGQGNYGYTF
TRBV10-3	TRBJ2-5	CAISATSGSGTQYF
TRBV28	TRBJ1-2	CASTPDLVNYGYTF
TRBV28	TRBJ1-5	CASSNVDRSNQPQHF
TRBV27	TRBJ1-2	CASSSYRDNYGYTF
TRBV20-1	TRBJ2-3	CSATTGTSDTQYF
TRBV24-1	TRBJ2-5	CATSDRGDRARGTQYF
TRBV7-9	TRBJ1-5	CASSLLQVRGPQHF
TRBV2	TRBJ2-1	CARGQGGGYNEQFF
TRBV14	TRBJ2-7	CASSQDKSSYEQYF
TRBV5-1	TRBJ2-3	CASSLAPTDTQYF
TRBV20-1	TRBJ1-1	CSANPRVGTEAFF
TRBV5-1	TRBJ2-3	CASSSGTTGVDTQYF
TRBV25-1	TRBJ2-5	CASSEYPNGGTQYF
TRBV7-2	TRBJ2-3	CASSGLAGIIDTQYF
TRBV19	TRBJ2-1	CASSPGTGGREQFF
TRBV12-3/TRBV12-4	TRBJ2-7	CASRRSGTPNTYEQYF
TRBV20-1	TRBJ2-2	CSAPKPGLTGELFF
TRBV4-3	TRBJ1-1	CASSQEAKNTEAFF